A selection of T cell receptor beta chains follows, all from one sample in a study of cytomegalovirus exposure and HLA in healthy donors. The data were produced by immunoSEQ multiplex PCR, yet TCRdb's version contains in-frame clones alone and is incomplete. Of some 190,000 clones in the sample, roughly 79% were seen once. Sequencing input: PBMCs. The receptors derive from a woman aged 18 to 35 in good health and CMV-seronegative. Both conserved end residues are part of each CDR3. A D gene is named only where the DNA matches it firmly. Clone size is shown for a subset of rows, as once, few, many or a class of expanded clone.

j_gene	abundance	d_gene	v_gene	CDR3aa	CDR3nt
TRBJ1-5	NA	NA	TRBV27	CASTQLGGNQPQHF	TGTGCCAGCACCCAATTGGGGGGGAATCAGCCCCAGCATTTT
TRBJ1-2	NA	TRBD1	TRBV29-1	CSVRTGVDYGYTF	TGCAGCGTGCGGACAGGGGTCGACTATGGCTACACCTTC
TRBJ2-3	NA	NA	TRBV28	CASSPLGGGEIADTQYF	TGTGCCAGCAGTCCCCTCGGCGGGGGCGAAATCGCAGATACGCAGTATTTT
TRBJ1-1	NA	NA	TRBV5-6	CASSLAPGNTEAFF	TGTGCCAGCAGCTTGGCCCCAGGGAACACTGAAGCTTTCTTT
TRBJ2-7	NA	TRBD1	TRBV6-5	CASSYSTGTGDEQYF	TGTGCCAGCAGTTACTCCACGGGGACAGGCGACGAGCAGTACTTC
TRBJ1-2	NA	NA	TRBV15	CATSSGGDPRGYTF	TGTGCCACCAGCTCAGGCGGGGATCCGCGGGGCTACACCTTC
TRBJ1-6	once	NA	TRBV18	CASSPNRERVSPLHF	TGTGCCAGCTCACCAAACAGGGAACGGGTTTCACCCCTCCACTTT
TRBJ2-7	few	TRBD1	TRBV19	CASSITGDVEQYF	TGTGCCAGTAGTATAACAGGGGATGTGGAGCAGTACTTC
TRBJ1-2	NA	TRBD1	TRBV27	CASSSDRGLYYGYTF	TGTGCCAGCAGTTCGGACAGGGGGCTGTACTATGGCTACACCTTC
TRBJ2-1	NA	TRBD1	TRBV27	CASSLGQVKFF	TGTGCCAGCAGTTTGGGACAGGTGAAATTCTTC
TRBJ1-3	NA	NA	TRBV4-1	CASRLQGSSSGNTIYF	TGCGCCAGCAGATTACAGGGTTCAAGCTCTGGAAACACCATATATTTT
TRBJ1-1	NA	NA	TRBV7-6	CASSPDGENTEAFF	TGTGCCAGCAGCCCCGACGGAGAAAACACTGAAGCTTTCTTT
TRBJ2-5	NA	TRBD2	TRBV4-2	CASRGAGGTYQETQYF	TGTGCCAGCCGAGGAGCGGGGGGAACTTACCAAGAGACCCAGTACTTC
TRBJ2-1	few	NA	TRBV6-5	CASSRDNEQFF	TGTGCCAGCAGCCGGGACAATGAGCAGTTCTTC
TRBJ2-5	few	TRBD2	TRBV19	CASGGGAETQYF	TGTGCCAGTGGCGGGGGGGCTGAGACCCAGTACTTC
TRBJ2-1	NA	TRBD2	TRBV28	CASRTRAGGQNEQFF	TGTGCCAGCAGGACTCGGGCGGGGGGGCAAAATGAGCAGTTCTTC
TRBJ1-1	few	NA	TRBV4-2	CASSQELGGTEAFF	TGTGCCAGCAGCCAAGAATTGGGGGGCACTGAAGCTTTCTTT
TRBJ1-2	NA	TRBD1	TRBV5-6	CASSLGQGARGAGGYTF	TGTGCCAGCAGCTTGGGACAGGGGGCCAGGGGTGCAGGTGGCTACACCTTC
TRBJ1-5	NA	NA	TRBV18	CASSGQSNQPQHF	TGTGCCAGCTCCGGACAGAGCAATCAGCCCCAGCATTTT
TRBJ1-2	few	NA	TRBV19	CASSIYGRDYGYTF	TGTGCCAGTAGTATTTACGGTCGGGACTATGGCTACACCTTC
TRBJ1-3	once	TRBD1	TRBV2	CASSANRGDGNTIYF	TGTGCCAGCAGTGCGAACAGGGGGGACGGAAACACCATATATTTT
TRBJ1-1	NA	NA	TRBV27	CASSPRGGVTEAFF	TGTGCCAGCAGTCCACGTGGGGGCGTTACTGAAGCTTTCTTT
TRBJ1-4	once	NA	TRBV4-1	CASSQYLTTTNEKLFF	TGCGCCAGCAGCCAATACCTGACAACAACTAATGAAAAACTGTTTTTT
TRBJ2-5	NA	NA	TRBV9	CASSVHSGEQETQYF	TGTGCCAGCAGCGTCCATTCGGGGGAGCAGGAGACCCAGTACTTC
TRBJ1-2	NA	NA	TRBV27	CASSRWGGQGYTF	TGTGCCAGCAGTCGCTGGGGGGGGCAAGGCTACACCTTC
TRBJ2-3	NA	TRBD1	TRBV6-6	CATKTGDVTDTQYF	TGTGCCACCAAAACAGGGGATGTCACAGATACGCAGTATTTT
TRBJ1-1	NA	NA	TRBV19	CASTPRTTMNTEAFF	TGTGCCAGTACCCCGAGGACAACTATGAACACTGAAGCTTTCTTT
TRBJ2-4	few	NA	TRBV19	CASSLGLAGVNIQYF	TGTGCCAGTAGTTTGGGTTTGGCAGGGGTGAACATTCAGTACTTC
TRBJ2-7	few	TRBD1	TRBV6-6	CASSYRQGDHEQYF	TGTGCCAGCAGTTACCGACAGGGTGACCACGAGCAGTACTTC
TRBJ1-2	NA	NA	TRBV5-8	CASSPLAASYGYTF	TGTGCCAGCAGCCCCCTAGCAGCCAGTTATGGCTACACCTTC
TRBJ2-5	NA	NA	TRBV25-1	CASSEFGTRRIEQYF	TGTGCCAGCAGTGAATTTGGGACACGTCGGATTGAGCAGTACTTC
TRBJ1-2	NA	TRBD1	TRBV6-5	CASSYSRQGSSGYTF	TGTGCCAGCAGTTACTCTAGACAGGGGTCGAGCGGCTACACCTTC
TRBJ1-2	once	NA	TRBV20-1	CMGAGGYTF	TGCATGGGCGCAGGAGGCTACACCTTC
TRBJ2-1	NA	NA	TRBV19	CASSIVNEQFF	TGTGCCAGTAGTATAGTAAATGAGCAGTTCTTC
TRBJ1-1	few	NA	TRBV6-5	CASRHMNTEAFF	TGTGCCAGCAGACACATGAACACTGAAGCTTTCTTT
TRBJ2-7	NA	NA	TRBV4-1	CASSQGTQKYNRSYEQYF	TGCGCCAGCAGCCAAGGGACACAAAAGTACAACCGCTCCTACGAGCAGTACTTC
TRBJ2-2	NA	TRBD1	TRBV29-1	CSAGALRDRGLGGELFF	TGCAGCGCGGGGGCCCTACGGGACAGGGGTTTAGGCGGGGAGCTGTTTTTT
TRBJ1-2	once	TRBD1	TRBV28	CASSKSAGGALYYGYTF	TGTGCCAGCAGCAAAAGCGCAGGGGGCGCATTATACTATGGCTACACCTTC
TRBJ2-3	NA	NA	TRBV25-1	CASTPKRERDTQYF	TGTGCCAGCACCCCTAAACGCGAGCGGGATACGCAGTATTTT
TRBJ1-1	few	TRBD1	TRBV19	CASTTGDRRAFF	TGTGCCAGTACCACCGGGGACAGGCGGGCTTTCTTT
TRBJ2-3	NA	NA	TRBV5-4	CACSQRIGLQDTDTQYF	TGTGCCTGCAGTCAAAGGATAGGACTCCAGGACACAGATACGCAGTATTTT
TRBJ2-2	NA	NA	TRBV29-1	CSVRNTGELFF	TGCAGCGTGAGGAACACCGGGGAGCTGTTTTTT
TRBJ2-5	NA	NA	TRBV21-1	CASSKGTRRQIGTQYF	TGTGCCAGCAGCAAAGGCACGAGGCGGCAAATAGGGACCCAGTACTTC
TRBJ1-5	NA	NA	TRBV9	CASSQGISNQPQHF	TGTGCCAGTAGCCAGGGGATCAGCAATCAGCCCCAGCATTTT